This T cell receptor beta chain was obtained from a study of T cell repertoires in cytomegalovirus infection. Germline V gives CDR1 SEHNR, CDR2 FQNEAQ (reference sequence). The V segment lost 5 bases and the J segment 2 bases; nucleotides outside the gene matches: 14. CDR3 size: 18 residues. TCRdb itself ran the reads through MiXCR, one entry per CDR3 protein. Of more than 150,000 distinct CDR3 sequences in the sample, about a quarter were seen once. Sequencing was carried out using PBMCs. V is TRBV7-9 and J is TRBJ2-3, with 9 bases fitting TRBD2. The sequence was collected from a human donor in good health (CMV status not recorded). Some clones in this sample may be carry-over from other donors' samples. The DNA of the CDR3 is TGTGCCAGCAGCCCTAGAGTTACGACTAGCGGATTCACAGATACGCAGTATTTT. It translates to CASSPRVTTSGFTDTQYF.